Each of the 5 T cell receptor beta chains below was sequenced from the same sample in a study of early T cells in non-severe SARS-CoV-2 infection. MiXCR, run by TCRdb on the 5' RACE reads, gives a single entry per CDR3 protein. The sample records 85,000 to 90,000 distinct CDR3 sequences, roughly 15% being singletons. The material sequenced was whole blood. The receptors were sampled from an adult who was a healthcare worker with PCR-confirmed SARS-CoV-2 infection or an uninfected control (not recorded which).

This clonotype was seen more than once but under ten times. J is TRBJ1-5 and V is TRBV9; D is unclear. The CDR3 covers 15 residues. Per germline, CDR1 SGDLS and CDR2 YYNGEE. Trimming removed 0 bases at V and 0 bases at J, with 7 bases between. The CDR3 here is CASSVGGNSNQPQHF. As DNA, the CDR3 is TGTGCCAGCAGCGTAGGCGGTAATAGCAATCAGCCCCAGCATTTT.

This clonotype turned up a few times. The chain has TRBV2 and TRBJ1-1; D not resolved. The germline V gene encodes CDR1 SNHLY and CDR2 FYNNEI. This CDR3 comprises 12 residues. Trimming removed 5 bases from V and 4 bases from J, with 8 bases in between. CDR3 DNA sequence: TGTGCCAGCAGTAGGGAGGCCACTGAAGCTTTCTTT. This encodes CASSREATEAFF. The whole variable domain, remainder taken from reference TRBV2 and TRBJ1-1, is EPEVTQTPSHQVTQMGQEVILRCVPISNHLYFYWYRQILGQKVEFLVSFYNNEISEKSEIFDDQFSVERPDGSNFTLKIRSTKLEDSAMYFCASSREATEAFFGQGTRLTVV.

The chain's CDR3 is CASSLSSGPNSPLHF. Written as DNA, the CDR3 is TGTGCCAGCAGTTTATCTTCGGGCCCTAATTCACCCCTCCACTTT. The chain couples TRBV28 to TRBJ1-6, with D hard to call. The length of the CDR3 is 15 residues. With 1 base removed from V and 6 bases from J, the gap between germline ends came to 10 bases. Germline assignment: CDR1 MDHEN and CDR2 SYDVKM.

This clonotype showed up just a few times. This sequence joins TRBV12-3 or TRBV12-4 and TRBJ1-5, with D perhaps matching TRBD1 (5 bases). The CDR3 consists of 14 residues. The V end was cut by 6 bases, the J end by 5 bases, with 14 bases between. Written as DNA, the CDR3 is TGTGCCAGCAGGGGGGACGGAGAAGATCAGCCCCAGCATTTT. Amino acids: CASRGDGEDQPQHF.

This clonotype was seen ten or more times. V is TRBV5-1 and J is TRBJ1-1; 10 positions match TRBD1. Germline V gene data show CDR1 as SGHRS and CDR2 as YFSETQ. The CDR3 consists of 14 residues. J was trimmed by 3 bases and V by 4 bases; bases with no gene match: 3. Here the CDR3 DNA reads TGCGCCAGCAGCGAGGGACAGGGGTACACTGAAGCTTTCTTT. Translation gives CASSEGQGYTEAFF.